This T cell receptor (beta chain) appears in the sequencing data of a study of T cells in lung cancer brain metastases. The overall study: No interval therapy was given to most of the 20 patients. Points from the study as a whole: The analysis could not control for preoperative corticosteroids affecting T cell infiltration in brain metastases.

Between roughly 2.24 and 5.5 ug genomic DNA went in, equal for pairs. The method was immunoSEQ multiplex PCR; TCRdb's version includes in-frame clones alone and lacks a portion of them. Of about 2,400 clones in the sample, around nine tenths were seen once. V was pared by 7 bases and J by 2 bases, with 12 bases between. This CDR3 is 13 amino acids long. The germline gives CDR1 SNHLY, CDR2 FYNNEI. As regards this clone: What it binds is not known.

Sequenced: tumor tissue from a brain metastasis. The gene calls are TRBV2 and TRBJ2-7; no definite D call. The receptor was derived from a man in his 70s with non-small cell lung cancer that had spread to the brain. CDR3: CASNAVSPYEQYF. As DNA, the CDR3 is TGTGCCAGCAACGCTGTGAGTCCCTACGAGCAGTACTTC.